The 8 T cell receptor beta chains below come from one sample, sequenced in a study of T cell repertoires in cytomegalovirus infection. These receptors have no known antigen. TCRdb fed the reads into MiXCR, producing one record per CDR3 protein. The data hold 650,000 to 900,000 distinct CDR3 sequences, with roughly 33% observed a single time. The sequences come from cultured CD8+ T cells from PBMCs, collected from culture after CMV antigen stimulation. These receptors all come from a human donor in good health (CMV status not recorded). Some clones in this sample may be carry-over from other donors' samples.

This clonotype was seen more than once but under ten times. This sequence joins TRBV3-1 and TRBJ1-1; D is unclear. The V gene lost 5 bases and the J gene lost 4 bases, with 8 bases spanning the gap. This CDR3 spans 12 amino acids. Germline assignment: CDR1 LGHDT and CDR2 YNNKEL (reference sequence). CDR3 loop: CASSREGTEAFF. CDR3 bases: TGTGCCAGCAGCAGGGAGGGCACTGAAGCTTTCTTT.

This clonotype was seen repeatedly, ten times or more. V and J are TRBV5-1 and TRBJ2-5; 8 bases line up with TRBD2. The V gene end was trimmed by 4 bases and the J gene end by 4 bases; junction bases not matched to a gene: 3. This CDR3 is built from 13 residues. Germline loops: CDR1 SGHRS, CDR2 YFSETQ. The CDR3 region has the DNA TGCGCCAGCAGCGCCACTAGCGGAGAGACCCAGTACTTC. As protein: CASSATSGETQYF. Full variable domain (rest looked up from reference TRBV5-1 and TRBJ2-5): KAGVTQTPRYLIKTRGQQVTLSCSPISGHRSVSWYQQTPGQGLQFLFEYFSETQRNKGNFPGRFSGRQFSNSRSEMNVSTLELGDSALYLCASSATSGETQYFGPGTRLLVL.

The J gene is TRBJ2-1, the V gene TRBV12-5, with D perhaps TRBD1 or TRBD2 (5 bases each). Trimming removed 1 base at V and 7 bases at J, with 23 bases between. The germline V gene has CDR1 LGHNT and CDR2 FRNRAP. The CDR3 is 18 amino acids. Here the CDR3 reads CASGLALTGRIFDNEQFF. Written as DNA, the CDR3 is TGTGCTAGTGGTTTGGCTCTAACGGGACGGATCTTTGATAATGAGCAGTTCTTC. Full variable domain (remainder filled in from reference TRBV12-5 and TRBJ2-1): DARVTQTPRHKVTEMGQEVTMRCQPILGHNTVFWYRQTMMQGLELLAYFRNRAPLDDSGMPKDRFSAEMPDATLATLKIQPSEPRDSAVYFCASGLALTGRIFDNEQFFGPGTRLTVL.

This clonotype was detected a few times. In DNA form, the CDR3 reads TGTGCCAGTAGTACTCGGGGACAGCCAACAAACACTGAAGCTTTCTTT. Translated: CASSTRGQPTNTEAFF. This chain joins TRBV19 and TRBJ1-1; 7 nucleotides match TRBD1. Germline lookup yields CDR1 LNHDA and CDR2 SQIVND (reference sequence). The CDR3 runs 16 residues. V gave up 4 bases and J gave up 2 bases; unmatched junction bases: 10.

A few counts support this clonotype. The chain recombines TRBV27 with TRBJ1-5, with no clear D. This CDR3 has 13 residues. Germline V gene sequence: CDR1 MNHEY, CDR2 SMNVEV (reference sequence). Between the trimmed V and J ends, which lost 8 bases and 5 bases, there was a span of 13 bases. The CDR3 is CASSTSSYQPQHF. Here the CDR3 DNA reads TGTGCCAGCTCAACCAGCAGTTATCAGCCCCAGCATTTT.

The chain joins TRBV6-2 or TRBV6-3 to TRBJ1-6, with TRBD1 identical over 7 bases. J was trimmed by 2 bases and V by 5 bases; bases with no gene match: 9. This CDR3 is built from 17 residues. CDR1 MNHEY and CDR2 SVGEGT come from the germline V gene. CDR3 loop: CASSDFATGTYNSPLHF. CDR3 nucleotides: TGTGCCAGCAGTGACTTCGCGACAGGGACCTATAATTCACCCCTCCACTTT.

V is TRBV27 and J is TRBJ2-7, with 7 bases matching TRBD2. Per the germline V gene, CDR1 is MNHEY and CDR2 is SMNVEV (reference sequence). The ends lost 8 bases at V and 0 bases at J; junction bases unmatched: 13. This CDR3 spans 16 amino acids. The CDR3 bases are TGTGCCAGCCCCCTGGGGGGGTCGGGTCGCTCCTACGAGCAGTACGTC. Encoded protein: CASPLGGSGRSYEQYV.

This clonotype was counted a few times. The chain is built from TRBV7-4 and TRBJ1-3; D unresolved. The CDR3 spans 16 residues. Between the trimmed V and J ends, which lost 2 bases and 0 bases, there was a span of 11 bases. CDR1 is SGHVT, CDR2 SQSDAQ, per germline. CDR3 bases: TGTGCCAGCAGCTTACAATACTCCAACTCTGGAAACACCATATATTTT. Its translation: CASSLQYSNSGNTIYF.